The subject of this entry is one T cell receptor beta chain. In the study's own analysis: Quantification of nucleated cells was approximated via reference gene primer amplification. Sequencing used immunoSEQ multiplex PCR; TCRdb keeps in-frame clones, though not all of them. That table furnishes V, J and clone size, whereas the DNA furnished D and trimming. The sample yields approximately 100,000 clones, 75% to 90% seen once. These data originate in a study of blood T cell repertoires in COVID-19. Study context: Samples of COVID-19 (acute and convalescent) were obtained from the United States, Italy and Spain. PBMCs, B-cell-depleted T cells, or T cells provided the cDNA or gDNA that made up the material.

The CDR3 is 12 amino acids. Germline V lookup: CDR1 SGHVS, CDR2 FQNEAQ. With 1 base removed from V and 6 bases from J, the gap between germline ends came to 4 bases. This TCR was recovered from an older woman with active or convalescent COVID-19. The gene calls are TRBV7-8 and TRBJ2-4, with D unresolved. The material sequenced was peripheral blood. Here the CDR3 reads CASSLDLNIQYF. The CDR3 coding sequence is TGTGCCAGCAGCTTAGATCTAAACATTCAGTACTTC.